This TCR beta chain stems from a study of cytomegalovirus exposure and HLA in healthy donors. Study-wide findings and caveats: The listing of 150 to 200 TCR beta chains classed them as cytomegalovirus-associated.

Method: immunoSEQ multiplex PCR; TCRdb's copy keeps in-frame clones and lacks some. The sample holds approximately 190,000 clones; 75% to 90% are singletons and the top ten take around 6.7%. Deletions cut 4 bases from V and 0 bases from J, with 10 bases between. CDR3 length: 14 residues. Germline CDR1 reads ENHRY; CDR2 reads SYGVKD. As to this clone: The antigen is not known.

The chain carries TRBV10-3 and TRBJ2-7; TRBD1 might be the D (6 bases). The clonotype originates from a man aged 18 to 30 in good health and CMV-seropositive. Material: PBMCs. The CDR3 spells CAISGQASSYEQYF. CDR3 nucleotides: TGTGCCATCAGTGGACAGGCTAGCTCCTACGAGCAGTACTTC.